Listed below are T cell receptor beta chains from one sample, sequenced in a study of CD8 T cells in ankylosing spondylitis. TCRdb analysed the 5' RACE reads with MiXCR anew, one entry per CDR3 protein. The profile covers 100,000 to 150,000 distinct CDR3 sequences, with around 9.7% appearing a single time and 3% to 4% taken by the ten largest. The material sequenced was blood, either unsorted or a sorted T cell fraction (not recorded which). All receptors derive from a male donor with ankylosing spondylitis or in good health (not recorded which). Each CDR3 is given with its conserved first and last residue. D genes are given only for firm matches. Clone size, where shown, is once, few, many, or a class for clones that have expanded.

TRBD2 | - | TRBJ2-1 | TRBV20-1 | CSASVIAGVGNEQFF | TGCAGTGCTAGTGTTATAGCGGGAGTTGGGAATGAGCAGTTCTTC
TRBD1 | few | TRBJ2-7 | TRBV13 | CASSLGQEAYEQYF | TGTGCCAGCAGCCTCGGACAGGAAGCCTACGAGCAGTACTTC
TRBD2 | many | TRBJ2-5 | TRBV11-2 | CASSLTSGSQETQYF | TGTGCCAGCAGCCTGACTAGCGGGAGCCAAGAGACCCAGTACTTC
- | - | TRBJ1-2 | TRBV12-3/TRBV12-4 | CASSYGGQLHGYTF | TGTGCCAGCAGTTACGGTGGCCAGTTACATGGCTACACCTTC
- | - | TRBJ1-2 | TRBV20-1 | CSASRAGQGRSGYTF | -
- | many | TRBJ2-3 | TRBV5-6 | CASSFQSTDTQYF | TGTGCCAGCAGCTTCCAGTCCACAGATACGCAGTATTTT
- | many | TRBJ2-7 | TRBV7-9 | CASSSLDGYEQYF | TGTGCCAGCAGCTCCTTGGACGGCTACGAGCAGTACTTC
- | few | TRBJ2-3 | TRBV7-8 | CASSLPGTDTQYF | TGTGCCAGCAGCCTCCCAGGCACAGATACGCAGTATTTT
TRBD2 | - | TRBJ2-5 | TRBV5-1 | CASSGGLAPRGGETQYF | TGCGCCAGCAGCGGCGGACTAGCCCCTCGAGGGGGAGAGACCCAGTACTTC
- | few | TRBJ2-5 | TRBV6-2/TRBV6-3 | CASSYWGVQGETQYF | TGTGCCAGCAGTTACTGGGGAGTCCAGGGTGAGACCCAGTACTTC
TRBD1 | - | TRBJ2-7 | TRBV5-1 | CASSQGTGYREQYF | TGCGCCAGCAGCCAGGGGACAGGGTATCGCGAGCAGTACTTC
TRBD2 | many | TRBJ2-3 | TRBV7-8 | CASSRTSGPLDTQYF | TGTGCCAGCAGCCGTACTAGCGGGCCTTTAGATACGCAGTATTTT
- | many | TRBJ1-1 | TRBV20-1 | CSAPDSSLKAFF | TGCAGTGCCCCGGACAGCAGCTTGAAGGCTTTCTTT
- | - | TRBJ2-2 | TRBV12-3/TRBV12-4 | CATRGAAGGELFF | TGTGCCACCAGGGGAGCAGCGGGCGGGGAGCTGTTTTTT
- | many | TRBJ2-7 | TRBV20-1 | CSATAGYEQYF | TGCAGTGCTACCGCCGGGTACGAGCAGTACTTC
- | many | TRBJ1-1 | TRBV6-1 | CASERVRLNTEAFF | TGTGCCAGCGAGCGTGTGAGGTTGAACACTGAAGCTTTCTTT
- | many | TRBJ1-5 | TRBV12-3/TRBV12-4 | CASSPTGPKNQPQHF | TGTGCCAGCAGTCCCACCGGACCGAAGAATCAGCCCCAGCATTTT
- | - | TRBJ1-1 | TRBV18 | CASSRVRNTEAFF | TGTGCCAGCTCCAGGGTTCGGAACACTGAAGCTTTCTTT
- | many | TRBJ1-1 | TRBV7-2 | CASSAQRGTEAFF | TGTGCCAGCAGCGCTCAAAGGGGCACTGAAGCTTTCTTT
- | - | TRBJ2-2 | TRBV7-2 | CASSLAGSGELFF | TGTGCCAGCAGCTTGGCGGGTTCCGGGGAGCTGTTTTTT
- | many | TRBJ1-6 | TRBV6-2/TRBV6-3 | CASKTRDYNSPLHF | TGTGCCAGCAAGACCCGGGACTATAATTCACCCCTCCACTTT
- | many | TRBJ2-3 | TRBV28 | CASRKGGTDTQYF | TGTGCCAGCAGGAAAGGAGGCACAGATACGCAGTATTTT
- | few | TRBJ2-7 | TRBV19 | CASSMRGMASYEQYF | TGTGCCAGTAGTATGAGGGGCATGGCGTCCTACGAGCAGTACTTC
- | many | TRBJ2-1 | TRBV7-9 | CASSLATPKRPYNEQFF | TGTGCCAGCAGCTTAGCTACCCCCAAAAGGCCCTACAATGAGCAGTTCTTC
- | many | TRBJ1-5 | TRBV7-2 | CASSFGAGGQPQHF | TGTGCCAGCAGCTTCGGGGCGGGGGGGCAGCCCCAGCATTTT
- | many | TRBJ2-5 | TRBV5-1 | CASRSGEETQYF | TGCGCCAGCAGATCAGGGGAGGAGACCCAGTACTTC
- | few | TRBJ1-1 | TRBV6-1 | CASSRRMQGIAEAFF | TGTGCCAGCAGTCGGAGGATGCAGGGGATCGCTGAAGCTTTCTTT
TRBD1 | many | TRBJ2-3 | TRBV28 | CASSEKPGQGVVDTQYF | TGTGCCTCCAGTGAGAAACCGGGACAGGGAGTGGTAGATACGCAGTATTTT
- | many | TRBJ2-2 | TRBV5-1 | CASSFERPHTGELFF | TGCGCCAGCAGCTTTGAGCGCCCGCACACCGGGGAGCTGTTTTTT
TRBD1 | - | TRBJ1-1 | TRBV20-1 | CSASVTGDLDTEAFF | TGCAGTGCTAGCGTCACAGGGGACCTTGACACTGAAGCTTTCTTT
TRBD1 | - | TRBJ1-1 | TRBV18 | CASSLKPGQGAFLGTEAFF | TGTGCCAGCTCCTTAAAGCCGGGACAGGGGGCTTTTTTGGGGACTGAAGCTTTCTTT
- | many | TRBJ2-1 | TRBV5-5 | CASSLDFREIYNEQFF | TGTGCCAGCAGCTTGGATTTCCGGGAGATATACAATGAGCAGTTCTTC
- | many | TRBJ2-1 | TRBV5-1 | CASSPSGFSYNEQFF | TGCGCCAGCAGCCCGAGCGGTTTTTCCTACAATGAGCAGTTCTTC
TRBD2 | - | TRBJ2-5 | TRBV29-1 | CSVKTSGIGQETQYF | TGCAGCGTCAAAACTAGCGGGATCGGGCAAGAGACCCAGTACTTC
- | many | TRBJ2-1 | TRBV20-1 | CSARDSEKDNEQFF | TGCAGTGCTAGAGACTCCGAGAAGGACAATGAGCAGTTCTTC
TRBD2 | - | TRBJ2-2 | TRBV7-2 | CAIQLARNTGELFF | TGTGCCATCCAACTAGCGCGCAACACCGGGGAGCTGTTTTTT
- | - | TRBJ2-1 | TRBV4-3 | CASSQGEASYNEQFF | TGCGCCAGCAGCCAAGGTGAGGCTAGCTACAATGAGCAGTTCTTC
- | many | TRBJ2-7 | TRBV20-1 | CSAGREQYF | TGCAGTGCTGGGCGGGAGCAGTACTTC
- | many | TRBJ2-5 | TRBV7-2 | CASSLVDVSKETQYF | TGTGCCAGCAGCTTAGTCGATGTCTCTAAAGAGACCCAGTACTTC
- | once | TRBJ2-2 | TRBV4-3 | CASSQDGLITGELFF | TGCGCCAGCAGCCAAGATGGACTTATCACCGGGGAGCTGTTTTTT
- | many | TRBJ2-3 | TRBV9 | CASSVSGYPDTQYF | TGTGCCAGCAGCGTGAGCGGGTACCCAGATACGCAGTATTTT
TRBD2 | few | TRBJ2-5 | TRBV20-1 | CSARLAGRQETQYF | TGCAGTGCTAGACTAGCGGGCCGTCAAGAGACCCAGTACTTC
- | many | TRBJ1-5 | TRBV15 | CATSRDLGAHQPQHF | TGTGCCACCAGCAGAGATTTAGGGGCCCATCAGCCCCAGCATTTT
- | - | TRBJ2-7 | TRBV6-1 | CASSPPVQGLRSYEQYF | TGTGCCAGCAGCCCTCCCGTCCAGGGGCTCCGCTCCTACGAGCAGTACTTC
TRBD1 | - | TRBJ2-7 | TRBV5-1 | CASSLTGTGAGEQYF | TGCGCCAGCAGCCTCACCGGGACAGGGGCCGGGGAGCAGTACTTC
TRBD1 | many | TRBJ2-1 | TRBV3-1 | CASSRGQGTYNEQFF | TGTGCCAGCAGCCGGGGACAGGGTACCTACAATGAGCAGTTCTTC